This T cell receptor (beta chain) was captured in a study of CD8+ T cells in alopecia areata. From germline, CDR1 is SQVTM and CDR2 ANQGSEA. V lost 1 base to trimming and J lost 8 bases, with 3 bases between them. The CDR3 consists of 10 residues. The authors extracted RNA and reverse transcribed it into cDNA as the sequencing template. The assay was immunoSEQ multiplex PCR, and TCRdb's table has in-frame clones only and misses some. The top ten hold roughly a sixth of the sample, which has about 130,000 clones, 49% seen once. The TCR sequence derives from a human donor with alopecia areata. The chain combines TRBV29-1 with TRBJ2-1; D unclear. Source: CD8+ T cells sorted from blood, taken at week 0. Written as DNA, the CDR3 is TGCAGCGTTGAAGGGGATGAGCAGTTCTTC. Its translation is CSVEGDEQFF.